One sample yielded the 15 T cell receptor beta chains listed below, sequenced in a study of CD4 T cell repertoires in COVID-19 (dated by TCRdb to 2020 to 2023). Receptor amplification or capture employed the immunoSEQ multiplex PCR assay. In TCRdb, the immuneACCESS table is reduced to in-frame sequences with V and J assigned. These tables do not hold every clone; where another copy was compared, an unresolved V gene accounts for under half, and the others remain unexplained. The sample table contains 70,000 to 95,000 clones; only one count was recorded for 80% to 90% of them. In total, the top ten clones hold approximately 0.6% of the sample. In the paper's terms, the time point label means: sample from a COVID-19-recovered individual after infection. This material consisted of CD4+ T cells from peripheral blood, taken after recovery from COVID-19. Every receptor here comes from a human donor who had COVID-19.

This chain uses TRBV15 with TRBJ2-5; no clear D. Germline lookup yields CDR1 LNHNV and CDR2 YYDKDF (reference sequence). Trimming took 3 bases from V and 4 from J, leaving 6 bases between them. This CDR3 is 12 amino acids long. CDR3 in amino acids: CATSSGIETQYF. CDR3 DNA: TGTGCCACCAGCAGCGGAATAGAGACCCAGTACTTC.

This clone has just one count. The chain uses TRBV3-1 (or the pseudogene TRBV3-2) and TRBJ2-1; no definite D call. This CDR3 comprises 11 residues. V was pared by 3 bases and J by 6 bases, with 3 bases between. Germline V gene sequence: CDR1 LGHDT, CDR2 YNNKEL (reference sequence). The CDR3 is CASSQGNEQFF. CDR3 DNA: TGTGCCAGCAGCCAGGGCAATGAGCAGTTCTTC.

The chain combines TRBV28 with TRBJ1-2, with TRBD1 as a possible D gene (5 bases). Trimming left V 6 bases short and J 0 bases short, with 8 bases between. The germline CDR1 and CDR2 sequences are MDHEN and SYDVKM. There are 13 residues in the CDR3. This chain's CDR3 is CASSQGANYGYTF. For the CDR3, the DNA is TGTGCCAGCAGCCAGGGAGCTAACTATGGCTACACCTTC.

Concerning this clone itself: Additional DNA sequences in this sample encode the identical CDR3. The V and J genes are TRBV12-3 or TRBV12-4 and TRBJ2-5; D ambiguous. The V end lost 3 bases, the J end lost 5 bases, and 4 bases lay between the germline ends. This CDR3 has 11 residues. In DNA, the CDR3 is TGTGCCAGCAGTTTGGCGGAGACCCAGTACTTC. Protein: CASSLAETQYF.

The chain employs TRBV21-1 and TRBJ2-5; TRBD1 is the table's D call and was not checked against the DNA. TRBV21-1 is a known pseudogene. This CDR3 comprises 16 residues. For the CDR3, the DNA is TGTGCCAGCAGCAAAGGAACCGGGACAGATCAAGAGACCCAGTACTTC. This sequence encodes CASSKGTGTDQETQYF.

V and J are TRBV2 and TRBJ1-1, with TRBD1 matching over 7 bases. CDR1 SNHLY and CDR2 FYNNEI come from the germline V gene. The J segment lost 0 bases and the V segment lost 8 bases, leaving 3 bases of the junction unmatched. This CDR3 is built from 13 residues. In DNA form, the CDR3 reads TGTGCCAGCTGGGACAGCATGAACACTGAAGCTTTCTTT. This gives the protein CASWDSMNTEAFF.

This rearrangement joins TRBV6-4 to TRBJ2-1, with D tentatively TRBD2 (6 bases). The CDR3 contains 15 residues. Trimming left V 4 bases short and J 5 bases short, with 15 bases between. The germline CDR1 and CDR2 sequences are MRHNA and SNTAGT. CDR3 region: CASSVSAGPHNEQFF. CDR3 bases: TGTGCCAGCAGTGTCTCGGCGGGACCCCACAATGAGCAGTTCTTC.

The chain is built from TRBV11-2 and TRBJ2-2; 8 nucleotides agree with TRBD1. Trimming took 1 base from V and 3 from J; bases not matched to a gene: 1. This CDR3 comprises 15 residues. Looked up from germline, CDR1 is SGHAT and CDR2 is FQNNGV. The CDR3 protein is CASSLGTGYTGELFF. Here the CDR3 DNA reads TGTGCCAGCAGCTTAGGGACAGGGTACACCGGGGAGCTGTTTTTT. The whole variable domain, filled in from reference TRBV11-2 and TRBJ2-2, reads EAGVAQSPRYKIIEKRQSVAFWCNPISGHATLYWYQQILGQGPKLLIQFQNNGVVDDSQLPKDRFSAERLKGVDSTLKIQPAKLEDSAVYLCASSLGTGYTGELFFGEGSRLTVL.

The V gene is TRBV7-2, the J gene TRBJ2-6; D uncertain. Germline CDR1 SGHTA, CDR2 FQGNSA. V lost 5 bases to trimming and J lost 1 base, with 9 bases between them. The length of the CDR3 is 15 residues. CDR3 loop: CASSLRLSGANVLTF. The CDR3 DNA is TGTGCCAGCAGCCTGCGTTTATCTGGGGCCAACGTCCTGACTTTC. The whole variable domain, remainder taken from reference TRBV7-2 and TRBJ2-6, is GAGVSQSPSNKVTEKGKDVELRCDPISGHTALYWYRQSLGQGLEFLIYFQGNSAPDKSGLPSDRFSAERTGGSVSTLTIQRTQQEDSAVYLCASSLRLSGANVLTFGAGSRLTVL.

The V call is TRBV2, the J call TRBJ1-6; D uncertain. The CDR3 is made up of 12 amino acids. The V gene lost 6 bases and the J gene lost 12 bases, with 12 bases spanning the gap. Per the germline V gene, CDR1 is SNHLY and CDR2 is FYNNEI. CDR3 in amino acids: CASRDPELPLHF. DNA for the CDR3: TGTGCCAGCAGAGACCCAGAATTACCCCTCCACTTT.

The genes are TRBV7-9 and TRBJ2-3, with D perhaps matching TRBD2 (5 bases). Trimming cost V 0 bases and J 6 bases, with 10 bases left between them. CDR1 and CDR2 (germline): SEHNR, FQNEAQ (reference sequence). This CDR3 spans 14 amino acids. The DNA of the CDR3 is TGTGCCAGCAGCTTAGCGGGCGGGTCCGATACGCAGTATTTT. It yields the protein CASSLAGGSDTQYF.

V and J are TRBV5-6 and TRBJ1-1; D is uncertain. This CDR3 has 13 amino acids. CDR1 and CDR2 (germline): SGHDT, YYEEEE. The V gene lost 5 bases and the J gene lost 4 bases, with 12 bases spanning the gap. In DNA form, the CDR3 reads TGTGCCAGCAGTCTGGGCGTAAGCACTGAAGCTTTCTTT. It is translated as CASSLGVSTEAFF.

V usage is TRBV28 and J usage is TRBJ2-3; D is ambiguous. Germline lookup yields CDR1 MDHEN and CDR2 SYDVKM. The germline V and J ends were trimmed by 6 bases and 3 bases, with 13 bases remaining between them. The CDR3 runs to 14 residues. The CDR3 loop reads CASSAEKRTDTQYF. CDR3 in DNA: TGTGCCAGCAGCGCAGAAAAGCGTACAGATACGCAGTATTTT.

This clone is a singleton in its sample. This chain connects TRBV6-1 to TRBJ2-3; either TRBD1 or TRBD2 may fit D (5 bases each). This CDR3 spans 18 amino acids. Germline V CDR1 and CDR2: MNHNS, SASEGT. Between the trimmed V and J ends, which lost 3 bases and 1 base, there was a span of 20 bases. CDR3 coding DNA: TGTGCCAGCAGTGACCCGGGACGGGGTACTTGGGGCACAGATACGCAGTATTTT. Protein: CASSDPGRGTWGTDTQYF.

The chain has TRBV6-5 and TRBJ2-5; the match to TRBD2 covers 10 bases. This CDR3 has 14 amino acids. The V gene end was trimmed by 8 bases and the J gene end by 4 bases; junction bases not matched to a gene: 7. Per germline, CDR1 MNHEY and CDR2 SVGAGI. In DNA, the CDR3 is TGTGCCAGCGGGAGCGGGGGGGCAATAGAGACCCAGTACTTC. It translates to CASGSGGAIETQYF.